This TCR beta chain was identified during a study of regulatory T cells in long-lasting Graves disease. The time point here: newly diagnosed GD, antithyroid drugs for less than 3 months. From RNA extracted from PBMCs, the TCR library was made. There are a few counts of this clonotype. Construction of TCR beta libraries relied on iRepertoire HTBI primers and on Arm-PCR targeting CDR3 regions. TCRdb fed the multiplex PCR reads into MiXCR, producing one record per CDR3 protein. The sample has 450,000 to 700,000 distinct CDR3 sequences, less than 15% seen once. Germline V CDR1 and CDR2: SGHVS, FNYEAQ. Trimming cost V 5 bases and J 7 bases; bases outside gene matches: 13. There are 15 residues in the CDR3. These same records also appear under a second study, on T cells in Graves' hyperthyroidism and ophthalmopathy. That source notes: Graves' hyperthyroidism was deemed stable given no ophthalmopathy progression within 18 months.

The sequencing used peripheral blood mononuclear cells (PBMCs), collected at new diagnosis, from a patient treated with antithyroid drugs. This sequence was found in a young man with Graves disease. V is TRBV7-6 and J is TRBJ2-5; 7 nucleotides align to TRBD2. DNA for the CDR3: TGTGCCAGCAGCCCTCTGTCGGGAGGCCCTCGGACCCAGTACTTC. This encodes CASSPLSGGPRTQYF.